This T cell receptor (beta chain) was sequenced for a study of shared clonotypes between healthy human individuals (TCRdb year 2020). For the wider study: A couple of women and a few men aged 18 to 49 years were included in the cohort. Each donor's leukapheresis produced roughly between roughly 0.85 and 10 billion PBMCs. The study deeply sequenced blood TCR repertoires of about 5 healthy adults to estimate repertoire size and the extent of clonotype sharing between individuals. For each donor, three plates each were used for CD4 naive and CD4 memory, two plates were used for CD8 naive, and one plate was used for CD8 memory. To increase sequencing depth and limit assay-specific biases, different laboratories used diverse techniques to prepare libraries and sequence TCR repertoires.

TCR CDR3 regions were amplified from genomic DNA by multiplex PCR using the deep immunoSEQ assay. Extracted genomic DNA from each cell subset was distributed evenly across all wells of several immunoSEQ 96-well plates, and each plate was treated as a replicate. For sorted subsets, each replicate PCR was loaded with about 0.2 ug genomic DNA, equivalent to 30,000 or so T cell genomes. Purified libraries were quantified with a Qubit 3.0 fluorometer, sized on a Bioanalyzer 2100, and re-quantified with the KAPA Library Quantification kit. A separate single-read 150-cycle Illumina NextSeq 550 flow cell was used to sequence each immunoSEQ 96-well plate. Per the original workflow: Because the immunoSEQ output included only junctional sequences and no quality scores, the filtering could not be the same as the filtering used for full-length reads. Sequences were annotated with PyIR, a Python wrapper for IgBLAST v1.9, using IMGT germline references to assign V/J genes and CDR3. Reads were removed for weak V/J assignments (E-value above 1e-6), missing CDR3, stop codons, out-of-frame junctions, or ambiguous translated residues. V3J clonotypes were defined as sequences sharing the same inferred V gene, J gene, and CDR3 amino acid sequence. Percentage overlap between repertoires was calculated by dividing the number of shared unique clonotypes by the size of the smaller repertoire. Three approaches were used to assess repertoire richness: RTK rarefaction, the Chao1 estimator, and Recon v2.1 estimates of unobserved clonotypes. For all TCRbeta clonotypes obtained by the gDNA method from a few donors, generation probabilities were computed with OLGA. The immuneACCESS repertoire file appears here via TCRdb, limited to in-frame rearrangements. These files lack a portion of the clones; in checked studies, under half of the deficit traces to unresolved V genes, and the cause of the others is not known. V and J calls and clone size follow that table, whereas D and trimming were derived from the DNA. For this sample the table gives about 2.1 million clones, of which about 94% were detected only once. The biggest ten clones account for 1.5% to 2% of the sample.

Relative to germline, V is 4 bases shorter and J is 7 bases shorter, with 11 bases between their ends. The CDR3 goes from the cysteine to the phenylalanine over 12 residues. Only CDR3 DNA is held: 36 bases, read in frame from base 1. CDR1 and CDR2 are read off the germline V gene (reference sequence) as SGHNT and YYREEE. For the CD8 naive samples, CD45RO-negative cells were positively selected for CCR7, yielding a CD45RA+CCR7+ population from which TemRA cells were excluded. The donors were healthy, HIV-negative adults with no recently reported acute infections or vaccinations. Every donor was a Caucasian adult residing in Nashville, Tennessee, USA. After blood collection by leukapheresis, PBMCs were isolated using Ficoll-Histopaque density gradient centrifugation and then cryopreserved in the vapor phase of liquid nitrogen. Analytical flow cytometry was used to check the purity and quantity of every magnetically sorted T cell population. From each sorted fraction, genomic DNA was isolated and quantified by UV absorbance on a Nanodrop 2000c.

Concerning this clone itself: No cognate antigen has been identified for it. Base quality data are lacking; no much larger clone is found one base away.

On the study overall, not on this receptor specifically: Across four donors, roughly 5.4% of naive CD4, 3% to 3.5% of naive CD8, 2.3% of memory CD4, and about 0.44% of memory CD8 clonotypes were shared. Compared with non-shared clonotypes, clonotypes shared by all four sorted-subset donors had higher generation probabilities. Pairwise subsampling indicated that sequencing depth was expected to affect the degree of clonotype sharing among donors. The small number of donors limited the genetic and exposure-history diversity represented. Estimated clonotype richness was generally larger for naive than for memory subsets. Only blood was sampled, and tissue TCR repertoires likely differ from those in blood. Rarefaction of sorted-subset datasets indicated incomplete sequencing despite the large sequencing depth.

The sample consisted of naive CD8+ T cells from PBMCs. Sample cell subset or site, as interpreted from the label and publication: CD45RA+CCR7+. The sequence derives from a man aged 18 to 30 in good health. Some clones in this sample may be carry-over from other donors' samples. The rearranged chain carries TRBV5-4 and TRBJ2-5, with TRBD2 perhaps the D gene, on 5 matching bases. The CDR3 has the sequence CASSLALGTQYF. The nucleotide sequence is TGTGCCAGCAGCCTAGCCTTGGGGACCCAGTACTTC.